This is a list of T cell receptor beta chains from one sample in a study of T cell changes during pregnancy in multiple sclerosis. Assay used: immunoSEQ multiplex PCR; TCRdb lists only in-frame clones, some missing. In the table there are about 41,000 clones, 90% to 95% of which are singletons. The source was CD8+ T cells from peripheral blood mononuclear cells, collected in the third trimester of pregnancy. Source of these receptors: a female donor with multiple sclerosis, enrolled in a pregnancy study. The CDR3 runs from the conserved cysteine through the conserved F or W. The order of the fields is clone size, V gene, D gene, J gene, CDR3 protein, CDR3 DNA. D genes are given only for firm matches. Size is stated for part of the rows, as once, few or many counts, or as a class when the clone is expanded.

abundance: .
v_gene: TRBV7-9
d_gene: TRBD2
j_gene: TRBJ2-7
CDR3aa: CASSSLAGGLEQYF
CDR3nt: TGTGCCAGCAGCTCACTAGCGGGGGGGCTCGAGCAGTACTTC

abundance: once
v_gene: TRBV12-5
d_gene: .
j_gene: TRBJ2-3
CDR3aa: CASGFARDTQYF
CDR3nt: TGTGCTAGTGGTTTTGCCCGGGATACGCAGTATTTT

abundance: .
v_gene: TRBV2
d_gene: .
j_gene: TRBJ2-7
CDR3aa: CASSTRTFYEQYF
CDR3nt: TGTGCCAGCAGTACCCGGACATTCTACGAGCAGTACTTC

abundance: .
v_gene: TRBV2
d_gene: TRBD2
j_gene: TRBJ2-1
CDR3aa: CASTEREASSYNEQFF
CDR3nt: TGTGCCAGCACTGAGCGGGAGGCGAGCTCCTACAATGAGCAGTTCTTC

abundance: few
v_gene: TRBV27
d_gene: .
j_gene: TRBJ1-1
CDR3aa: CASSSFGGVEAFF
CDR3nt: TGTGCCAGCAGTAGTTTCGGGGGAGTAGAAGCTTTCTTT

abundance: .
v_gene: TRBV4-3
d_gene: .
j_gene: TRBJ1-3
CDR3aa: CASSPGEIGNTIYF
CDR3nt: TGCGCCAGCAGCCCCGGGGAGATTGGAAACACCATATATTTT

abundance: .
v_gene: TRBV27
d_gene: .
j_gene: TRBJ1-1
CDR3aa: CASISPGEAFF
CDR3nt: TGTGCCAGCATTTCCCCAGGAGAAGCTTTCTTT

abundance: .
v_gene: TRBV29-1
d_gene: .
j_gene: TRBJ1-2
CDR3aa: CSVDRGENYGYTF
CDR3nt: TGCAGCGTTGACAGGGGCGAAAACTATGGCTACACCTTC

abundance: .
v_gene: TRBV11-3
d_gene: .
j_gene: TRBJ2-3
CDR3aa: CASSPPSGVGGTDTQYF
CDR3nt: TGTGCCAGCAGCCCACCCTCGGGGGTCGGTGGCACAGATACGCAGTATTTT

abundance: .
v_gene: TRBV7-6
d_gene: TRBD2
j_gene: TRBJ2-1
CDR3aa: CASSFPSGNHYNEQFF
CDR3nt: TGTGCCAGCAGCTTCCCTAGCGGGAACCATTACAATGAGCAGTTCTTC

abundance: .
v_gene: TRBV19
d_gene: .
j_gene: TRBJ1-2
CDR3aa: CASSFGQGRNGYTF
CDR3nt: TGTGCCAGTAGCTTCGGCCAGGGAAGGAATGGCTACACCTTC

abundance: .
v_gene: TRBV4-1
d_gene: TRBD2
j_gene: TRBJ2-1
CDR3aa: CASSQAALREGLVQFF
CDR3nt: TGCGCCAGCAGCCAGGCCGCCCTTAGGGAGGGCCTGGTGCAGTTCTTC

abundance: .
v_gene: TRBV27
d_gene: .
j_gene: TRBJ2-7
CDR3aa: CASSRDSTYEQYF
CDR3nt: TGTGCCAGCAGCCGCGACAGTACCTACGAGCAGTACTTC

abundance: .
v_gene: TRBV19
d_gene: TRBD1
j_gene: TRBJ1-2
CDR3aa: CASSIQGVNYGYTF
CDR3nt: TGTGCCAGTAGTATACAGGGGGTAAACTATGGCTACACCTTC

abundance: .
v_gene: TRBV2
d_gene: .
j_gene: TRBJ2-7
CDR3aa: CASSEGYDSSSYEQYF
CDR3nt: TGTGCCAGCAGTGAAGGATACGACAGTAGCTCCTACGAGCAGTACTTC

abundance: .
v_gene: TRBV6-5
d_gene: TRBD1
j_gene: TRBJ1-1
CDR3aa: CASSYRQGAGTEAFF
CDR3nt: TGTGCCAGCAGTTATAGACAGGGGGCGGGCACTGAAGCTTTCTTT

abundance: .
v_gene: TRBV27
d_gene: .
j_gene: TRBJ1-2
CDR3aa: CASSSNPGYYGYTF
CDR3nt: TGTGCCAGCAGTAGTAATCCGGGATACTATGGCTACACCTTC

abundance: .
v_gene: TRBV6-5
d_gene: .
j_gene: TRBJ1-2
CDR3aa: CASSYSLGELNYGYTF
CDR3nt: TGTGCCAGCAGTTACTCGCTAGGGGAACTTAACTATGGCTACACCTTC

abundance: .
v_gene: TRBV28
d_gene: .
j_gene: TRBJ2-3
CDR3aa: CASSLTSNTDTQYF
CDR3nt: TGTGCCAGCAGTTTGACTAGTAACACAGATACGCAGTATTTT

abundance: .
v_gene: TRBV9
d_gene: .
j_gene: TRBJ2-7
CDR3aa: CASSVWQGGEQYF
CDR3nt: TGTGCCAGCAGCGTATGGCAGGGGGGCGAGCAGTACTTC

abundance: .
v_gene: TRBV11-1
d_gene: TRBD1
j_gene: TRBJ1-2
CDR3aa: CASSGTGGGYTF
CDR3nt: TGTGCCAGCAGCGGGACAGGGGGCGGCTACACCTTC

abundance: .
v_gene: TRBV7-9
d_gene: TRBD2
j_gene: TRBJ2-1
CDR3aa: CASSPAPGLGYNEQFF
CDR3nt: TGTGCCAGCAGCCCTGCTCCGGGACTAGGTTACAATGAGCAGTTCTTC